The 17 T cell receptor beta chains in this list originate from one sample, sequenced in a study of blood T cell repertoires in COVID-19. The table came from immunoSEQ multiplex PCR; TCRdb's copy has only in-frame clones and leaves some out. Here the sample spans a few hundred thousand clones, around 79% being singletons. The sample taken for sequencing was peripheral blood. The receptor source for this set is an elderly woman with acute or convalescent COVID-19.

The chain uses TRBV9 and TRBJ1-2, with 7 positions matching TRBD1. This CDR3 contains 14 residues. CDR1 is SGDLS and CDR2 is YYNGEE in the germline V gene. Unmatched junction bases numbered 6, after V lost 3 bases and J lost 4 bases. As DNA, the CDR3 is TGTGCCAGCAGCGGGGGGACAGCCACCTATGGCTACACCTTC. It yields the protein CASSGGTATYGYTF.

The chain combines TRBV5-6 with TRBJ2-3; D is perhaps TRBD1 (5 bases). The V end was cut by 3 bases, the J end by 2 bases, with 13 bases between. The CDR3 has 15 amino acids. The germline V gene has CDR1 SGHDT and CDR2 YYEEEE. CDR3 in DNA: TGTGCCAGCAGCTCAAGGCAGGGATTCACAGATACGCAGTATTTT. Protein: CASSSRQGFTDTQYF.

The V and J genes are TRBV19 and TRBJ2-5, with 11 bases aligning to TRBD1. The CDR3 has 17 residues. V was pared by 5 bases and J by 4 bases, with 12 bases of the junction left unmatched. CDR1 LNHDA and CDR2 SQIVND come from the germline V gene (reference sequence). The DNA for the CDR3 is TGTGCCAGTAGTCCCGGAACTGGACAGGGGGCGCGAGAGACCCAGTACTTC. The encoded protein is CASSPGTGQGARETQYF.

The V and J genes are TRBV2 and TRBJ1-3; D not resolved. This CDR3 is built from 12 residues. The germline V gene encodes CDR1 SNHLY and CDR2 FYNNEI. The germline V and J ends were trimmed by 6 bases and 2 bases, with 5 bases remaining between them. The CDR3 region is CASRGTGNTIYF. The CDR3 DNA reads TGTGCCAGCAGGGGCACTGGAAACACCATATATTTT.

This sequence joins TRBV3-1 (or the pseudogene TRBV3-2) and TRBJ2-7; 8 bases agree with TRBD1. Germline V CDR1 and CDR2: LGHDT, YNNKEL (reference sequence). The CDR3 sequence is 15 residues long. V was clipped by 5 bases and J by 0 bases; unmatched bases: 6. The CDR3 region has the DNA TGTGCCAGCAGCACGACAGGGGTAAGCTCCTACGAGCAGTACTTC. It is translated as CASSTTGVSSYEQYF.

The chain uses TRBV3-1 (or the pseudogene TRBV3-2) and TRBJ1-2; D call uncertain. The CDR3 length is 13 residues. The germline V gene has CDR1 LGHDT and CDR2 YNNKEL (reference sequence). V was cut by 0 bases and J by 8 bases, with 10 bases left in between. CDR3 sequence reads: CASSQDVGDGYTF. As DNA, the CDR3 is TGTGCCAGCAGCCAAGATGTGGGCGACGGCTACACCTTC.

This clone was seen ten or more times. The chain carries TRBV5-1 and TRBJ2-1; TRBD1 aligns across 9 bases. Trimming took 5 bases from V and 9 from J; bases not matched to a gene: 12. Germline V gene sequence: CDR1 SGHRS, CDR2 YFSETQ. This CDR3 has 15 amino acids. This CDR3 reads CASSNPGTGRGEQFF. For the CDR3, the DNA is TGCGCCAGCAGTAATCCCGGGACAGGGAGAGGTGAGCAGTTCTTC.

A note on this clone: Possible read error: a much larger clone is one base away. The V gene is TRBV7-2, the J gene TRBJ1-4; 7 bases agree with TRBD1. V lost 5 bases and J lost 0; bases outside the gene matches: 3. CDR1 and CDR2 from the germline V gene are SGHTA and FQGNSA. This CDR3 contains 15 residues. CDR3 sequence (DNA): TGTGCCAGCAGCCCCGGACAGGCAACTAATGAAAAACTGTTTTTT. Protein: CASSPGQATNEKLFF.

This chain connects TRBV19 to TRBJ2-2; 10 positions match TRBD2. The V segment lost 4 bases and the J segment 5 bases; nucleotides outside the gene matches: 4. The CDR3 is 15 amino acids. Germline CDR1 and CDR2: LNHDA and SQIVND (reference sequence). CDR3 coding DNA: TGTGCCAGTAGTAGGGGACTAGCGCCGACCGGGGAGCTGTTTTTT. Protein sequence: CASSRGLAPTGELFF. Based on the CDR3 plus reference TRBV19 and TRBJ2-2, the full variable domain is DGGITQSPKYLFRKEGQNVTLSCEQNLNHDAMYWYRQDPGQGLRLIYYSQIVNDFQKGDIAEGYSVSREKKESFPLTVTSAQKNPTAFYLCASSRGLAPTGELFFGEGSRLTVL.

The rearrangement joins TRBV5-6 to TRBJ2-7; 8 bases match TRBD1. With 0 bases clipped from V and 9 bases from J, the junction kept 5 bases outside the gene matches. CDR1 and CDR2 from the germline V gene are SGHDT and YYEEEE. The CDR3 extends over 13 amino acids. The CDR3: CASSLGQGARQYF. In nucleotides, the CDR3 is TGTGCCAGCAGCTTGGGCCAGGGGGCGAGGCAGTACTTC.

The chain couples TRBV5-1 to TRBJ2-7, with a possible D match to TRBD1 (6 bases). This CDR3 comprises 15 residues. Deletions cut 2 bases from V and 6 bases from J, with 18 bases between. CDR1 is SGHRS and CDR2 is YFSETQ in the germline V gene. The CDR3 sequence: CASSFESGASGEQYF. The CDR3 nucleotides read TGCGCCAGCAGCTTTGAATCAGGGGCGTCGGGCGAGCAGTACTTC.

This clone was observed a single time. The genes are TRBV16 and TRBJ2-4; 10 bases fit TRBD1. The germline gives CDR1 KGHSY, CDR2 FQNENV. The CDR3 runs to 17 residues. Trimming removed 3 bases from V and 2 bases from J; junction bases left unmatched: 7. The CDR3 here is CASSQSRDRGTKNIQYF. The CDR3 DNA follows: TGTGCCAGCAGCCAGTCCCGGGACAGGGGAACCAAAAACATTCAGTACTTC.

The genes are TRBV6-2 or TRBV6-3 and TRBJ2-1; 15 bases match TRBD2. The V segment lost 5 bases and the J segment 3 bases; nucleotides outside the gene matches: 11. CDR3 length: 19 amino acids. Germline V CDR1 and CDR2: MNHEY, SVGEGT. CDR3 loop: CASSAPGTSGGPIYNEQFF. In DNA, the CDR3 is TGTGCCAGCAGTGCGCCCGGGACTAGCGGGGGGCCCATCTACAATGAGCAGTTCTTC.

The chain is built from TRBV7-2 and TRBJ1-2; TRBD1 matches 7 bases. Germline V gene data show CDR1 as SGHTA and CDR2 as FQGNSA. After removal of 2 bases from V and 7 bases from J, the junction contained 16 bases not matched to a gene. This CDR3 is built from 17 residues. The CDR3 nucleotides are TGTGCCAGCAGCTTAAGGTCGGGGGACAGCGCAAGGGGTGGCTACACCTTC. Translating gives CASSLRSGDSARGGYTF.

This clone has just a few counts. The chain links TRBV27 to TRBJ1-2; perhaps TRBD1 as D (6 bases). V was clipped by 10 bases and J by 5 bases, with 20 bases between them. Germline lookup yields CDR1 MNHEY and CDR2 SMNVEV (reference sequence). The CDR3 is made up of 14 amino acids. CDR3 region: CATPVGPGAYGYTF. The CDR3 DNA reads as TGTGCCACGCCCGTGGGCCCAGGGGCTTATGGCTACACCTTC.

CDR3 residues: CSASPLEDNEQFF. In DNA form, the CDR3 reads TGCAGTGCTAGTCCGCTTGAGGACAATGAGCAGTTCTTC. The chain recombines TRBV20-1 with TRBJ2-1; D unclear. The CDR3 consists of 13 residues. Trimming shortened V by 3 bases and J by 5 bases, and 11 bases separated the two germline ends. CDR1 and CDR2 (germline): DFQATT, SNEGSKA (reference sequence).

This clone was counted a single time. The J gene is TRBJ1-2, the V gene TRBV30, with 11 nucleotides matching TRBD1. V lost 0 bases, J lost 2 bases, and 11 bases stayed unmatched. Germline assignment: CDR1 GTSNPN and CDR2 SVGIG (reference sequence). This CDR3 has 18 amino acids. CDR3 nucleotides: TGTGCCTGGAGTGTACCCAGGACAGGGGGCATCGTGAACTATGGCTACACCTTC. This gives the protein CAWSVPRTGGIVNYGYTF.